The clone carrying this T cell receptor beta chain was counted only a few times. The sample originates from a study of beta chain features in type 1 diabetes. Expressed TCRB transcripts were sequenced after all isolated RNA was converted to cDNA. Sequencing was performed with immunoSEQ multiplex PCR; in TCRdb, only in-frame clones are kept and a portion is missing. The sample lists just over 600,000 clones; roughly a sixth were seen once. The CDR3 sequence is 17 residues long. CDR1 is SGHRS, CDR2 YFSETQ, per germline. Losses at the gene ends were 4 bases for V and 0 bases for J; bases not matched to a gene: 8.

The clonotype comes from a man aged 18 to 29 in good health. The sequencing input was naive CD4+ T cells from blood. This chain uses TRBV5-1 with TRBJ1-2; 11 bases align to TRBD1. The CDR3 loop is CASSDRTGGRTNYGYTF. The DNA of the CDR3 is TGCGCCAGCAGCGATCGGACAGGGGGCAGAACTAACTATGGCTACACCTTC.